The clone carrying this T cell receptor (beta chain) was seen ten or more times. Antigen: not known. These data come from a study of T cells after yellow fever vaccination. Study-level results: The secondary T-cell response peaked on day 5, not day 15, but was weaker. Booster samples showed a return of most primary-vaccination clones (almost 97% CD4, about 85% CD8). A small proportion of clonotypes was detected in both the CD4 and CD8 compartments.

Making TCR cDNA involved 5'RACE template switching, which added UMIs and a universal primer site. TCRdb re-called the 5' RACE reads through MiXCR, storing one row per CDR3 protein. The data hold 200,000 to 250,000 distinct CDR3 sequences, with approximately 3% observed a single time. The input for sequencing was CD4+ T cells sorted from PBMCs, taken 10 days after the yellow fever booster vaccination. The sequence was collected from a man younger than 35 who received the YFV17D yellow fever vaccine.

The CDR3 region is CAISTLTGSEETQYF. Here the CDR3 DNA reads TGTGCCATCAGTACCTTGACAGGGAGTGAAGAGACCCAGTACTTC. The J gene is TRBJ2-5, the V gene TRBV10-3, with 7 bases identical to TRBD1. The junction had 9 bases not matched to a gene; V was cut back by 5 bases and J by 3 bases. This CDR3 spans 15 amino acids. CDR1 is ENHRY and CDR2 is SYGVKD in the germline V gene.